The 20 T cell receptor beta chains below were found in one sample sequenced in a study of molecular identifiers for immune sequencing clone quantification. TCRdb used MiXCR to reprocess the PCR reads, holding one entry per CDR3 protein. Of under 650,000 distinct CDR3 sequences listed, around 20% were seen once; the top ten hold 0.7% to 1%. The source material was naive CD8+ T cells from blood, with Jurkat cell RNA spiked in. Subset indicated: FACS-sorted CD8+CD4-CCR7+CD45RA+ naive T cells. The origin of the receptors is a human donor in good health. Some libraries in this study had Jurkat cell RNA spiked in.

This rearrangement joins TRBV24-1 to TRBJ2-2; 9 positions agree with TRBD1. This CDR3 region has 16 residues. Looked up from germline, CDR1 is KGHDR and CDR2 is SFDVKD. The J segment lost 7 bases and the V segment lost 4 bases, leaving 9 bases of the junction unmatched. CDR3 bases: TGTGCCACCAGTGACAAGGACAGGGGATCCATCGGGGAGCTGTTTTTT. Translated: CATSDKDRGSIGELFF.

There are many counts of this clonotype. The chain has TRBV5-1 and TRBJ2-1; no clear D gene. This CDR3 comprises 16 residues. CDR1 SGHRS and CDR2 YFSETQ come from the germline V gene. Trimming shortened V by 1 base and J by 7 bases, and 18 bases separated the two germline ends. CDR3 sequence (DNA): TGCGCCAGCAGCTTGATAGAATCCAGGCTGGGGAATGAGCAGTTCTTC. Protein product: CASSLIESRLGNEQFF.

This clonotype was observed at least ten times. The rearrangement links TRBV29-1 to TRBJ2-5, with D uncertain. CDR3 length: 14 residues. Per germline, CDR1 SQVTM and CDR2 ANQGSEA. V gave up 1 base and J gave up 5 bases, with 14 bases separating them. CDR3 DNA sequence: TGCAGCGTTGAAGTGCCAGGTTGGGCTGAGACCCAGTACTTC. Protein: CSVEVPGWAETQYF.

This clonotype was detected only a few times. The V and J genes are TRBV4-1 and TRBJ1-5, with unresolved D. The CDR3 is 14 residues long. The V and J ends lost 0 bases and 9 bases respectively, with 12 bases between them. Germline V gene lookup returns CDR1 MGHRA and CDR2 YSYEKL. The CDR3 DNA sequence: TGCGCCAGCAGCCAAGAGTTGGATATCGGGCCCCAGCATTTT. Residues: CASSQELDIGPQHF.

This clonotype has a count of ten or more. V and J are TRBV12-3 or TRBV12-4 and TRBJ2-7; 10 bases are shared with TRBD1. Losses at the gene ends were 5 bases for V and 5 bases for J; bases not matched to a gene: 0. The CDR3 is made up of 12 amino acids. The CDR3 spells CASSGTGDEQYF. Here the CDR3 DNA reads TGTGCCAGCAGTGGGACAGGGGACGAGCAGTACTTC.

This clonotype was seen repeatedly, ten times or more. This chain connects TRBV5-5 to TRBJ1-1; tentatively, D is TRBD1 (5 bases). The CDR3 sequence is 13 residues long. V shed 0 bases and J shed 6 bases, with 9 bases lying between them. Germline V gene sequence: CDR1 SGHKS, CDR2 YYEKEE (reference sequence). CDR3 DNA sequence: TGTGCCAGCAGCTTGGTCAGGGAGGCTGAAGCTTTCTTT. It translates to CASSLVREAEAFF.

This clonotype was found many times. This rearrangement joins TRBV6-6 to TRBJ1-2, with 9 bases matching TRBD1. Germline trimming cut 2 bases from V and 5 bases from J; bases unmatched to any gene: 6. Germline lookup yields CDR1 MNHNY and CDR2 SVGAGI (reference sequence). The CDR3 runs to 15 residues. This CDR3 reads CASSYPQQGAYGYTF. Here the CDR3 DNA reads TGTGCCAGCAGTTACCCGCAACAGGGGGCGTATGGCTACACCTTC.

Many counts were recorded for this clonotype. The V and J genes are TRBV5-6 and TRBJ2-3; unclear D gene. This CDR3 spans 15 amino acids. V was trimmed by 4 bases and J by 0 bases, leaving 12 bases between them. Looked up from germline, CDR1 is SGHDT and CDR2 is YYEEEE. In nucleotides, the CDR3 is TGTGCCAGCAGCCCGGGTGCGGCTAGCACAGATACGCAGTATTTT. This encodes CASSPGAASTDTQYF.

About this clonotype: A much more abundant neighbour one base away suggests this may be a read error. The DNA of the CDR3 is TGTGCCACAGTACAGTCCGGGGAGCTGGTTTTT. This gives the protein CATVQSGELVF. The chain couples TRBV7-9 to TRBJ2-2; possible D gene TRBD2, 5 bases. CDR3 length: 11 residues. Germline assignment: CDR1 SEHNR and CDR2 FQNEAQ (reference sequence).

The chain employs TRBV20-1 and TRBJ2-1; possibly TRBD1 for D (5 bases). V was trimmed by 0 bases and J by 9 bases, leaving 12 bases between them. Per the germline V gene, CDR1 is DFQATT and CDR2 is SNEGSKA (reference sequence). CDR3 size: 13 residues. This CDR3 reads CSARDLEQGEQFF. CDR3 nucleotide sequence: TGCAGTGCTAGAGATCTGGAGCAGGGTGAGCAGTTCTTC.

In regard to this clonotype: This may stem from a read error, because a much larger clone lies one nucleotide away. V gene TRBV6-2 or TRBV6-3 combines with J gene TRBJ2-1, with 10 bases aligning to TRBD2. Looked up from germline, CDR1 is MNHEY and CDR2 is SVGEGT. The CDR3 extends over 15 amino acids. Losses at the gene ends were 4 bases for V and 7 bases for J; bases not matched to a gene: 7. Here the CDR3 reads CASSSPSGGGNEQFF. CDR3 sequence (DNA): TGTGCCAGCAGTTCCCCTAGCGGGGGAGGAAATGAGCAGTTCTTC.

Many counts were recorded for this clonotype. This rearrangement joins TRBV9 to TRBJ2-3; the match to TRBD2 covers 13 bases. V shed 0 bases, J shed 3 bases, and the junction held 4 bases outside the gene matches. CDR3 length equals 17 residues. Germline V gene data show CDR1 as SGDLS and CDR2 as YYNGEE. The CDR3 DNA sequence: TGTGCCAGCAGCGTAGATCGGACTAGCGGGAGAACAGATACGCAGTATTTT. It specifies CASSVDRTSGRTDTQYF.

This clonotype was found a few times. The CDR3 coding sequence is TGCGCCAGCAGCCAAAGGGCTAGCGGCCCCTACGAGCAGTACTTC. Its translation is CASSQRASGPYEQYF. V usage is TRBV4-1 and J usage is TRBJ2-7; 7 bases are a match to TRBD2. The CDR3 length is 15 residues. CDR1 is MGHRA, CDR2 YSYEKL, per germline. V trimming: 2 bases; J trimming: 2 bases; junction bases outside the gene matches: 6.

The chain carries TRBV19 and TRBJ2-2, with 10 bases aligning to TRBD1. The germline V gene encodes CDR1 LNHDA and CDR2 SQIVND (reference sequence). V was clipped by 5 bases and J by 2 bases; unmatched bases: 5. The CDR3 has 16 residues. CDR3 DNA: TGTGCCAGTAGTCCGGGACAGGGGCCCAACACCGGGGAGCTGTTTTTT. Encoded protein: CASSPGQGPNTGELFF.

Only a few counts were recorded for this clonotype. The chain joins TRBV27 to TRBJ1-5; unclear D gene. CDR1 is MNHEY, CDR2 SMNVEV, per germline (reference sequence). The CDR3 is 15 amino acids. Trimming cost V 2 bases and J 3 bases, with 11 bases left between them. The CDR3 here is CASSLGGLVNQPQHF. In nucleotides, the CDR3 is TGTGCCAGCAGTTTAGGAGGGTTGGTCAATCAGCCCCAGCATTTT.

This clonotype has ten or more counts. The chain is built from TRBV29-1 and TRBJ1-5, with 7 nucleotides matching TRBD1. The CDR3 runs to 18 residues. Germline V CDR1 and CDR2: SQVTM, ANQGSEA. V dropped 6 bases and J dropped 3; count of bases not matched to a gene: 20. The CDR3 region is CSVFGRANPGQNNQPQHF. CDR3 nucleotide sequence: TGCAGCGTATTTGGTCGGGCTAATCCGGGACAGAACAATCAGCCCCAGCATTTT.

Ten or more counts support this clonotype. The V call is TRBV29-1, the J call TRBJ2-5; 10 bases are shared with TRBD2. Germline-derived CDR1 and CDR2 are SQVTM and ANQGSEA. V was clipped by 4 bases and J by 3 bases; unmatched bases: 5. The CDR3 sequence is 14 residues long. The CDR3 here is CSVVPLAGEETQYF. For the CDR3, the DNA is TGCAGCGTTGTGCCCCTAGCGGGGGAAGAGACCCAGTACTTC. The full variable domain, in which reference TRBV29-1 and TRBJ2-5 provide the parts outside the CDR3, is SAVISQKPSRDICQRGTSLTIQCQVDSQVTMMFWYRQQPGQSLTLIATANQGSEATYESGFVIDKFPISRPNLTFSTLTVSNMSPEDSSIYLCSVVPLAGEETQYFGPGTRLLVL.

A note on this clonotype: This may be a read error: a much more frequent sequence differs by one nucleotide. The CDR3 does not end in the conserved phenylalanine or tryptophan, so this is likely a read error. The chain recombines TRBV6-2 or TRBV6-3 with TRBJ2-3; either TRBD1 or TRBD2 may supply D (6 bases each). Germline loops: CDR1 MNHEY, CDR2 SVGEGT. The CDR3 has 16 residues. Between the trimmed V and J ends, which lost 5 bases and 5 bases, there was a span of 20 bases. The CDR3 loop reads CASSTGQRVVGDTQYL. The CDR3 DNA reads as TGTGCCAGCAGTACAGGACAGCGGGTCGTAGGAGATACGCAGTATCTT.

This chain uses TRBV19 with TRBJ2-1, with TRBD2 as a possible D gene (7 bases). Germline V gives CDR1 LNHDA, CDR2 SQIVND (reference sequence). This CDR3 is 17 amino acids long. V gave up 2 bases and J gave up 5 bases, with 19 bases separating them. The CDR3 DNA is TGTGCCAGTAGTATAAATGCGGGCGGGGGCCCCAACAATGAGCAGTTCTTC. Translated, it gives CASSINAGGGPNNEQFF.

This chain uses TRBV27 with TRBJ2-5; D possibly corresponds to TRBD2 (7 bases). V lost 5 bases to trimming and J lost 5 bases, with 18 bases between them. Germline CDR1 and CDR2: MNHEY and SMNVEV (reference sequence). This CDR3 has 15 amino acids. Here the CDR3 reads CASSLLGGPVETQYF. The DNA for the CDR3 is TGTGCCAGCAGTCTCCTCGGGGGGCCGGTGGAGACCCAGTACTTC.